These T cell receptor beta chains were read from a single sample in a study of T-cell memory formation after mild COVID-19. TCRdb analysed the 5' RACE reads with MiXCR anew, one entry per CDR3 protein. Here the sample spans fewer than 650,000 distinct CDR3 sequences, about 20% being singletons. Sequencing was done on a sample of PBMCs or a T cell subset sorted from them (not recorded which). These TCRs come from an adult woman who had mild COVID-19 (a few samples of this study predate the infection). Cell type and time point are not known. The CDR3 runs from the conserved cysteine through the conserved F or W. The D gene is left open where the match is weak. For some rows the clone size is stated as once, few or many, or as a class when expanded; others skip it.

cdr3_nt: TGTGCCAGCAGCCAGGATGAGTCGGTGGGCTACACCTTC; cdr3_aa: CASSQDESVGYTF; d_call: NA; v_call: TRBV4-2; j_call: TRBJ1-2; clone_size: once
cdr3_nt: TGTGCCAGCTCCACGGACAGTAACTATGGCTACACCTTC; cdr3_aa: CASSTDSNYGYTF; d_call: NA; v_call: TRBV18; j_call: TRBJ1-2; clone_size: few
cdr3_nt: TGCGCCAGCAGCTCAATGACAGGGGGGGATGGCTACACCTTC; cdr3_aa: CASSSMTGGDGYTF; d_call: TRBD1; v_call: TRBV5-1; j_call: TRBJ1-2; clone_size: NA
cdr3_nt: TGTGCCAGCAGCTTAGATTGGGTGCTAGCGGGAGTCCACGAGCAGTACTTC; cdr3_aa: CASSLDWVLAGVHEQYF; d_call: TRBD2; v_call: TRBV7-2; j_call: TRBJ2-7; clone_size: NA
cdr3_nt: TGCAGTGCTAGGGGAGGGACAGGGGGCGTTCAGGGCAATCAGCCCCAGCATTTT; cdr3_aa: CSARGGTGGVQGNQPQHF; d_call: TRBD1; v_call: TRBV20-1; j_call: TRBJ1-5; clone_size: once
cdr3_nt: TGCGCCAGCAGCCCTGGGTCGGGCGATGAGCAGTTCTTC; cdr3_aa: CASSPGSGDEQFF; d_call: NA; v_call: TRBV5-1; j_call: TRBJ2-1; clone_size: NA
cdr3_nt: TGCAGTGCCGGGGCCCCTCCCGTCTATGGCTACACCTTC; cdr3_aa: CSAGAPPVYGYTF; d_call: NA; v_call: TRBV20-1; j_call: TRBJ1-2; clone_size: NA
cdr3_nt: TGCGCCAGCAGCCAAGGAAGTGGAGGGTATGAGCAGTTCTTC; cdr3_aa: CASSQGSGGYEQFF; d_call: NA; v_call: TRBV4-1; j_call: TRBJ2-1; clone_size: NA
cdr3_nt: TGTGCCAGCAGCTTAGCTAAAGGGTCAGATACGCAGTATTTT; cdr3_aa: CASSLAKGSDTQYF; d_call: NA; v_call: TRBV7-6; j_call: TRBJ2-3; clone_size: NA
cdr3_nt: TGCGCCAGCAACAAGCAGGGACAGGGAAGTAGCTACACCTTC; cdr3_aa: CASNKQGQGSSYTF; d_call: TRBD1; v_call: TRBV4-1; j_call: TRBJ1-2; clone_size: NA
cdr3_nt: TGTGCCAGCAGTTTAGTCGGTTACGGCAATCAGCCCCAGCATTTT; cdr3_aa: CASSLVGYGNQPQHF; d_call: NA; v_call: TRBV27; j_call: TRBJ1-5; clone_size: NA
cdr3_nt: TGTGCCAGCAGTTTATCCGCTCTCCCTGCGCAGTATTTT; cdr3_aa: CASSLSALPAQYF; d_call: NA; v_call: TRBV28; j_call: TRBJ2-3; clone_size: NA
cdr3_nt: TGTGCCATCAGTGAAAGTCATGGAACCGACTACGAGCAGTACTTC; cdr3_aa: CAISESHGTDYEQYF; d_call: NA; v_call: TRBV10-3; j_call: TRBJ2-7; clone_size: NA
cdr3_nt: TGTGCCAGCAGCTTAGGGTGGGGGTACACAGATACGCAGTATTTT; cdr3_aa: CASSLGWGYTDTQYF; d_call: NA; v_call: TRBV7-9; j_call: TRBJ2-3; clone_size: few
cdr3_nt: TGCGCCAGCAGGGCGGACAGGACCTACGAGCAGTACTTC; cdr3_aa: CASRADRTYEQYF; d_call: TRBD1; v_call: TRBV5-1; j_call: TRBJ2-7; clone_size: few
cdr3_nt: TGTGCCAGCAGCACAGGACAAGAAAAACTGTTTTTT; cdr3_aa: CASSTGQEKLFF; d_call: NA; v_call: TRBV12-3/TRBV12-4; j_call: TRBJ1-4; clone_size: NA
cdr3_nt: TGTGCCAGCAGTGAGGACTCCCTCGGGACCCAGTACTTC; cdr3_aa: CASSEDSLGTQYF; d_call: NA; v_call: TRBV2; j_call: TRBJ2-5; clone_size: NA
cdr3_nt: TGCGCCAGCAGCCAAGAGAGGCACACAGATACGCAGTATTTT; cdr3_aa: CASSQERHTDTQYF; d_call: NA; v_call: TRBV4-3; j_call: TRBJ2-3; clone_size: NA
cdr3_nt: TGTGCCACCAGTGATCGAAACAGGGGTGGCTACACCTTC; cdr3_aa: CATSDRNRGGYTF; d_call: TRBD1; v_call: TRBV24-1; j_call: TRBJ1-2; clone_size: few
cdr3_nt: TGTGCCAGCAGCCCCTCTGGTGCCGGCGGGGACAATGAGCAGTTCTTC; cdr3_aa: CASSPSGAGGDNEQFF; d_call: NA; v_call: TRBV14; j_call: TRBJ2-1; clone_size: few
cdr3_nt: TGTGCCAGTAGCAACCGGACTAGCGGGGGCGTGGGCGAGACCCAGTACTTC; cdr3_aa: CASSNRTSGGVGETQYF; d_call: TRBD2; v_call: TRBV19; j_call: TRBJ2-5; clone_size: few
cdr3_nt: TGTGCCAGCAGCCGACAGAGCCTTATTGAGACCCAGTACTTC; cdr3_aa: CASSRQSLIETQYF; d_call: NA; v_call: TRBV7-2; j_call: TRBJ2-5; clone_size: few
cdr3_nt: TGTGCCAGTGGGGGACAGGGGCGCACCTATGGCTACACCTTC; cdr3_aa: CASGGQGRTYGYTF; d_call: TRBD1; v_call: TRBV5-8; j_call: TRBJ1-2; clone_size: NA
cdr3_nt: TGTGCCAGCAGCTCCATGCCGGGCGCTTCGAATGAGCAGTTCTTC; cdr3_aa: CASSSMPGASNEQFF; d_call: NA; v_call: TRBV7-2; j_call: TRBJ2-1; clone_size: NA
cdr3_nt: TGCGCCAGCCACTTAATTGCATCAGCGGGGGCTAATGAGCAGTTCTTC; cdr3_aa: CASHLIASAGANEQFF; d_call: TRBD2; v_call: TRBV5-1; j_call: TRBJ2-1; clone_size: few
cdr3_nt: TGTGCCAGCAGCGTAGAGGGGCAGGGAGGTGGGAAGAACACTGAAGCTTTCTTT; cdr3_aa: CASSVEGQGGGKNTEAFF; d_call: NA; v_call: TRBV9; j_call: TRBJ1-1; clone_size: NA
cdr3_nt: TGTGCCAGCAGCTTGGTAGGGGTCTCGCCCTATGGCTACACCTTC; cdr3_aa: CASSLVGVSPYGYTF; d_call: NA; v_call: TRBV5-6; j_call: TRBJ1-2; clone_size: NA